A selection of T cell receptor beta chains follows, all from one sample in a study of blood T cell repertoires in COVID-19. The repertoire was sequenced with immunoSEQ multiplex PCR; TCRdb's copy has only in-frame clones and lacks some. Found here are some 270,000 clones, about 80% of them singletons; the top ten hold 15% to 19%. Material for sequencing was peripheral blood. The receptors here all came from a person aged 65 to 85 with COVID-19, enrolled during active disease. The CDR3 runs from the conserved cysteine through the conserved F or W. Each record gives: clone size, D gene, J gene, V gene, CDR3 DNA, CDR3 protein. The D gene is left open where the match is weak. The listing skips clone size in some rows; elsewhere it reads once, few, many or a size class.

clone_size: -; d_call: TRBD1; j_call: TRBJ2-1; v_call: TRBV6-6; cdr3_nt: TGTGCCAGCAGTTCTGGACAGGGGAGGCACAATGAGCAGTTCTTC; cdr3_aa: CASSSGQGRHNEQFF
clone_size: -; d_call: TRBD2; j_call: TRBJ2-3; v_call: TRBV10-3; cdr3_nt: TGTGCCATCAGCCCAAGCGGGGTGGGTAGCACAGATACGCAGTATTTT; cdr3_aa: CAISPSGVGSTDTQYF
clone_size: -; d_call: -; j_call: TRBJ1-1; v_call: TRBV12-3/TRBV12-4; cdr3_nt: TGTGCCAGCAGAACGGGACAGAACACTGAAGCTTTCTTT; cdr3_aa: CASRTGQNTEAFF
clone_size: -; d_call: -; j_call: TRBJ1-6; v_call: TRBV3-1/TRBV3-2; cdr3_nt: TGTGCCAGCAGCCAGGGCGGCGGACGGACTGGTTCACCCCTCCACTTT; cdr3_aa: CASSQGGGRTGSPLHF
clone_size: -; d_call: -; j_call: TRBJ2-3; v_call: TRBV19; cdr3_nt: TGTGCCAGTAGAATACAGGGACTTAGCACAGATACGCAGTATTTT; cdr3_aa: CASRIQGLSTDTQYF
clone_size: -; d_call: TRBD1; j_call: TRBJ1-1; v_call: TRBV6-2/TRBV6-3; cdr3_nt: TGTGCCAGCAGTGACCCGACAGGGAGGACTGAAGCTTTCTTT; cdr3_aa: CASSDPTGRTEAFF
clone_size: -; d_call: TRBD2; j_call: TRBJ2-1; v_call: TRBV29-1; cdr3_nt: TGCAGCGCCGGTCTGAGACTAGCAGGTGACAATGAGCAGTTCTTC; cdr3_aa: CSAGLRLAGDNEQFF
clone_size: -; d_call: -; j_call: TRBJ1-6; v_call: TRBV6-4; cdr3_nt: TGTGCCAGCAGTGACACAGGGTCGGCTTCACCCCTCCACTTT; cdr3_aa: CASSDTGSASPLHF
clone_size: -; d_call: -; j_call: TRBJ2-3; v_call: TRBV7-2; cdr3_nt: TGTGCCAGCAGCTTAGACGGTAAAAGCACAGATACGCAGTATTTT; cdr3_aa: CASSLDGKSTDTQYF
clone_size: -; d_call: TRBD1; j_call: TRBJ1-5; v_call: TRBV28; cdr3_nt: TGTGCCAGCAGGGGTCCGGGACAGGGGATTAATCAGCCCCAGCATTTT; cdr3_aa: CASRGPGQGINQPQHF
clone_size: -; d_call: TRBD1; j_call: TRBJ2-1; v_call: TRBV7-2; cdr3_nt: TGTGCCAGCAGGTCCCCGGGACAGGGATCCTACAATGAGCAGTTCTTC; cdr3_aa: CASRSPGQGSYNEQFF
clone_size: -; d_call: TRBD1; j_call: TRBJ2-7; v_call: TRBV4-1; cdr3_nt: TGCGCCAGCAGCCAAGATCTCGCGGACAGGGGATACGAGCAGTACTTC; cdr3_aa: CASSQDLADRGYEQYF
clone_size: -; d_call: -; j_call: TRBJ2-7; v_call: TRBV6-5; cdr3_nt: TGTGCCAGCAGTTTCTTGTCGGGAGACTACGAGCAGTACTTC; cdr3_aa: CASSFLSGDYEQYF
clone_size: -; d_call: -; j_call: TRBJ1-1; v_call: TRBV5-4; cdr3_nt: TGTGCCAGCAGCGGCGTTGCGGGAAACACTGAAGCTTTCTTT; cdr3_aa: CASSGVAGNTEAFF
clone_size: -; d_call: -; j_call: TRBJ1-2; v_call: TRBV5-5; cdr3_nt: TGTGCCAGCAGCCGGGTGGCAGCCTATGGCTACACCTTC; cdr3_aa: CASSRVAAYGYTF
clone_size: few; d_call: -; j_call: TRBJ2-2; v_call: TRBV19; cdr3_nt: TGTGCCAGTAGTAGCGGACAGTACACCGGGGAGCTGTTTTTT; cdr3_aa: CASSSGQYTGELFF
clone_size: -; d_call: -; j_call: TRBJ1-2; v_call: TRBV12-3/TRBV12-4; cdr3_nt: TGTGCCAGCAGTAGCGACAACTATGGCTACACCTTC; cdr3_aa: CASSSDNYGYTF
clone_size: -; d_call: -; j_call: TRBJ1-4; v_call: TRBV19; cdr3_nt: TGTGCCAGTACGCCAAGGGGGGGAACAACTAATGAAAAACTGTTTTTT; cdr3_aa: CASTPRGGTTNEKLFF
clone_size: once; d_call: TRBD2; j_call: TRBJ2-1; v_call: TRBV18; cdr3_nt: TGTGCCAGCTCACCAACGGGACTAGCGGGACCTCTGGGCGCCAATGAGCAGTTCTTC; cdr3_aa: CASSPTGLAGPLGANEQFF
clone_size: -; d_call: TRBD2; j_call: TRBJ2-1; v_call: TRBV4-3; cdr3_nt: TGCGCCAGCAGCCAAGATAGGGGACTAGCTTCACTCTTC; cdr3_aa: CASSQDRGLASLF
clone_size: -; d_call: -; j_call: TRBJ1-2; v_call: TRBV2; cdr3_nt: TGTGCCAGCGGCCACAGATTACCTAACTATGGCTACACCTTC; cdr3_aa: CASGHRLPNYGYTF
clone_size: -; d_call: -; j_call: TRBJ2-4; v_call: TRBV11-2; cdr3_nt: TGTGCCAGCAGCTCAACGGACAGTCTAGCCAAAAACATTCAGTACTTC; cdr3_aa: CASSSTDSLAKNIQYF
clone_size: -; d_call: TRBD2; j_call: TRBJ2-1; v_call: TRBV11-3; cdr3_nt: TGTGCCAGCAGCTACGGGACTAGCGATGAGCAGTTCTTC; cdr3_aa: CASSYGTSDEQFF
clone_size: -; d_call: TRBD1; j_call: TRBJ1-2; v_call: TRBV15; cdr3_nt: TGTGCCACCAGCAGAATCTACGACAGGGGAGACTATGGCTACACCTTC; cdr3_aa: CATSRIYDRGDYGYTF
clone_size: -; d_call: -; j_call: TRBJ2-7; v_call: TRBV12-3/TRBV12-4; cdr3_nt: TGTGCCAGCAGTGGGAGGGGGGGGCAGTACTTC; cdr3_aa: CASSGRGGQYF
clone_size: -; d_call: -; j_call: TRBJ1-1; v_call: TRBV5-1; cdr3_nt: TGCGCCAGCAGCTTGGATTTACGGGGGGCAAAGACTGAAGCTTTCTTT; cdr3_aa: CASSLDLRGAKTEAFF
clone_size: -; d_call: TRBD2; j_call: TRBJ2-1; v_call: TRBV19; cdr3_nt: TGTGCCTGTCGCCTAGCGGGCGATGGTAACAATGAGCAGTTCTTC; cdr3_aa: CACRLAGDGNNEQFF
clone_size: -; d_call: TRBD2; j_call: TRBJ2-3; v_call: TRBV9; cdr3_nt: TGTGCCAGCAGCGTAGGAGGGACTAGCATCACAGATACGCAGTATTTT; cdr3_aa: CASSVGGTSITDTQYF
clone_size: -; d_call: -; j_call: TRBJ2-7; v_call: TRBV30; cdr3_nt: TGTGCCTGGAGTGTTGGTTTGGGGGGGCGAGAGCAGTACTTC; cdr3_aa: CAWSVGLGGREQYF
clone_size: -; d_call: TRBD2; j_call: TRBJ2-7; v_call: TRBV10-3; cdr3_nt: TGTGCCATCAGTGATACTCGGACTAGCGGGACCTACGAGCAGTACTTC; cdr3_aa: CAISDTRTSGTYEQYF
clone_size: few; d_call: -; j_call: TRBJ2-7; v_call: TRBV5-1; cdr3_nt: TGCGCCAGCAGCTTGAGCGGGCAGAGTGGCAACGAGCAGTACTTC; cdr3_aa: CASSLSGQSGNEQYF
clone_size: -; d_call: -; j_call: TRBJ2-6; v_call: TRBV7-2; cdr3_nt: TGTGCCAGCAGCCCCCCGGTCGGCAGGGGCGCTGGGGCCAACGTCCTGACTTTC; cdr3_aa: CASSPPVGRGAGANVLTF
clone_size: few; d_call: -; j_call: TRBJ2-7; v_call: TRBV11-2; cdr3_nt: TGTGCCAGCAGCTTAGCGGGGTACGAGCAGTACTTC; cdr3_aa: CASSLAGYEQYF
clone_size: -; d_call: -; j_call: TRBJ1-2; v_call: TRBV19; cdr3_nt: TGTGCCAGTAGTATCGATCCCTTCGGGGGCTACACCTTC; cdr3_aa: CASSIDPFGGYTF
clone_size: -; d_call: -; j_call: TRBJ1-3; v_call: TRBV6-2/TRBV6-3; cdr3_nt: TGTGCCAGCAGTTACCCGGAGACCGCCATATATTTT; cdr3_aa: CASSYPETAIYF
clone_size: -; d_call: -; j_call: TRBJ1-2; v_call: TRBV4-3; cdr3_nt: TGCGCCAGCAGCCAAGATCTGGGGGGTTCAGGGAACGGCTACACCTTC; cdr3_aa: CASSQDLGGSGNGYTF
clone_size: once; d_call: -; j_call: TRBJ2-2; v_call: TRBV9; cdr3_nt: TGTGCCAGCAGCCTGACAGTCACCGGGGAGCTGTTTTTT; cdr3_aa: CASSLTVTGELFF
clone_size: -; d_call: -; j_call: TRBJ1-2; v_call: TRBV7-8; cdr3_nt: TGTGCCAGCAGCCAGGTAGCATATGGCTACACCTTC; cdr3_aa: CASSQVAYGYTF
clone_size: -; d_call: TRBD2; j_call: TRBJ2-2; v_call: TRBV3-1/TRBV3-2; cdr3_nt: TGTGCCAGCAGCCACTCAAATAAGGGTGGCGGGAGGGCCATCGGGGAGCTGTTTTTT; cdr3_aa: CASSHSNKGGGRAIGELFF
clone_size: -; d_call: -; j_call: TRBJ2-5; v_call: TRBV7-2; cdr3_nt: TGTGCCAGCAGCTTAGGGCTCCAAGAGACCCAGTACTTC; cdr3_aa: CASSLGLQETQYF
clone_size: -; d_call: TRBD1; j_call: TRBJ1-1; v_call: TRBV28; cdr3_nt: TGTGCCAGCAGTCTTCCCCCGGGACAGGGCTTAGTAGCTTTCTTT; cdr3_aa: CASSLPPGQGLVAFF
clone_size: -; d_call: -; j_call: TRBJ2-3; v_call: TRBV11-2; cdr3_nt: TGTGCCAGCAGCCGGGCAGGGGACTACGATACGCAGTATTTT; cdr3_aa: CASSRAGDYDTQYF
clone_size: once; d_call: -; j_call: TRBJ1-2; v_call: TRBV6-1; cdr3_nt: TGTGCCAGCAGTGAACTGGGGGCGACAACCAACTATGGCTACACCTTC; cdr3_aa: CASSELGATTNYGYTF
clone_size: -; d_call: -; j_call: TRBJ1-2; v_call: TRBV5-3; cdr3_nt: TGTGCCAGAAGCTCAACAGGGTTTAAGGGTTACGGCTACACCTTC; cdr3_aa: CARSSTGFKGYGYTF
clone_size: -; d_call: TRBD1; j_call: TRBJ2-3; v_call: TRBV7-2; cdr3_nt: TGTGCCAGCAGCCCCAGGACAGGGGGCTCATATACGCAGTATTTT; cdr3_aa: CASSPRTGGSYTQYF
clone_size: -; d_call: -; j_call: TRBJ1-6; v_call: TRBV2; cdr3_nt: TGTGCCAGCAGGGACAGATTTAGCTCACCCCTCCACTTT; cdr3_aa: CASRDRFSSPLHF
clone_size: -; d_call: -; j_call: TRBJ1-5; v_call: TRBV4-3; cdr3_nt: TGCGCCAGCAGCCAAGATTGGGGCAATCGGCCCCAGCATTTT; cdr3_aa: CASSQDWGNRPQHF
clone_size: -; d_call: -; j_call: TRBJ1-4; v_call: TRBV18; cdr3_nt: TGTGCCAGCTCACCACTCGAGGTTTTGGCTAATGAAAAACTGTTTTTT; cdr3_aa: CASSPLEVLANEKLFF
clone_size: -; d_call: TRBD1; j_call: TRBJ1-2; v_call: TRBV6-1; cdr3_nt: TGTGCCAGCAGTGAGAGGACAGGCTTTGATGGCTACACCTTC; cdr3_aa: CASSERTGFDGYTF
clone_size: -; d_call: -; j_call: TRBJ1-1; v_call: TRBV3-1/TRBV3-2; cdr3_nt: TGTGCCAGCAGCCGGAGTAGAAGTCAGGGAAGAACTGAAGCTTTCTTT; cdr3_aa: CASSRSRSQGRTEAFF
clone_size: -; d_call: TRBD2; j_call: TRBJ2-1; v_call: TRBV10-3; cdr3_nt: TGTGCCATCAGTGAGTCAGCGGGGCCGAGCTCCTACAATGAGCAGTTCTTC; cdr3_aa: CAISESAGPSSYNEQFF
clone_size: -; d_call: -; j_call: TRBJ1-1; v_call: TRBV10-3; cdr3_nt: TGTGCCATCAGCGCCCCAGGGGAGAACACTGAAGCTTTCTTT; cdr3_aa: CAISAPGENTEAFF
clone_size: once; d_call: -; j_call: TRBJ1-1; v_call: TRBV10-3; cdr3_nt: TGTGCCATTACTTTAGGGGGGAACACTGAAGCTTTCTTT; cdr3_aa: CAITLGGNTEAFF
clone_size: once; d_call: -; j_call: TRBJ1-3; v_call: TRBV7-6; cdr3_nt: TGTGCCAGCAGCCCGCAGACAGTGTTAACCTCTGGAAACACCATATATTTT; cdr3_aa: CASSPQTVLTSGNTIYF
clone_size: -; d_call: -; j_call: TRBJ2-5; v_call: TRBV18; cdr3_nt: TGTGCCAGCTCACCACTAGCGCCTCAAGAGACCCAGTACTTC; cdr3_aa: CASSPLAPQETQYF